What follows are 29 T cell receptor beta chains derived from one specimen sequenced in a study of shared clonotypes between healthy human individuals. The table came from immunoSEQ multiplex PCR; TCRdb's copy has only in-frame clones and leaves some out. The table includes about 2 million clones, roughly 94% detected once. What was sequenced was naive CD4+ T cells sorted from blood. Subset of the sample: CD45RA+ positively selected. The receptors shown here come from a man younger than 35 in good health.

V usage is TRBV7-8 and J usage is TRBJ1-1; perhaps TRBD1 as D (5 bases). This CDR3 has 12 residues. The germline gives CDR1 SGHVS, CDR2 FQNEAQ. With 5 bases removed from V and 7 bases from J, the gap between germline ends came to 11 bases. The DNA for the CDR3 is TGTGCCAGCAGCCGAACGGGGCTTGAAGCTTTCTTT. Its protein is CASSRTGLEAFF.

V usage is TRBV11-2 and J usage is TRBJ2-2, with D perhaps TRBD2 (5 bases). The V end was cut by 7 bases, the J end by 6 bases, with 15 bases between. From germline, CDR1 is SGHAT and CDR2 FQNNGV. The CDR3 is made up of 14 amino acids. The CDR3 protein is CASTLKQEAGELFF. In DNA form, the CDR3 reads TGTGCCAGCACCCTTAAGCAGGAGGCCGGGGAGCTGTTTTTT.

The gene calls are TRBV5-6 and TRBJ2-5; tentatively, D is TRBD1 or TRBD2 (5 bases each). This CDR3 has 13 amino acids. Trimming pared 0 bases from V and 3 bases from J, leaving 6 bases between. Germline V lookup: CDR1 SGHDT, CDR2 YYEEEE. The CDR3 sequence is CASSLVGEETQYF. The CDR3 nucleotides are TGTGCCAGCAGCTTGGTGGGGGAAGAGACCCAGTACTTC.

The chain's CDR3 is CASSSTGTEEKLFF. In DNA, the CDR3 is TGTGCCAGCAGTTCCACAGGGACGGAAGAAAAACTGTTTTTT. The chain joins TRBV6-6 to TRBJ1-4; possibly TRBD1 for D (6 bases). The CDR3 is 14 amino acids. The V end lost 4 bases, the J end lost 8 bases, and 14 bases lay between the germline ends. Germline V lookup: CDR1 MNHNY, CDR2 SVGAGI (reference sequence).

This clone was detected once. This chain joins TRBV28 and TRBJ1-1; the match to TRBD1 covers 8 bases. Trimming took 5 bases from V and 3 from J; bases not matched to a gene: 8. CDR1 is MDHEN and CDR2 is SYDVKM in the germline V gene. The CDR3 is 15 residues long. The CDR3 spells CASSAGQVGHTEAFF. CDR3 bases: TGTGCCAGCAGTGCGGGACAGGTAGGCCACACTGAAGCTTTCTTT.

This chain uses TRBV6-6 with TRBJ1-1; D gene ambiguous. The CDR3 has 15 residues. Germline CDR1 reads MNHNY; CDR2 reads SVGAGI (reference sequence). Trimming pared 0 bases from V and 0 bases from J, leaving 8 bases between. The CDR3 DNA is TGTGCCAGCAGTTACTCGGTGAGGATGAACACTGAAGCTTTCTTT. Protein sequence: CASSYSVRMNTEAFF.

The chain carries TRBV9 and TRBJ2-1; D might be TRBD1 (5 bases). The length of the CDR3 is 15 residues. CDR1 is SGDLS and CDR2 is YYNGEE in the germline V gene. V was cut by 0 bases and J by 8 bases, with 15 bases left in between. The CDR3 sequence: CASSVGEGVFDEQFF. The DNA of the CDR3 is TGTGCCAGCAGCGTAGGTGAAGGGGTTTTCGATGAGCAGTTCTTC. The full variable domain, completed using reference TRBV9 and TRBJ2-1, is DSGVTQTPKHLITATGQRVTLRCSPRSGDLSVYWYQQSLDQGLQFLIQYYNGEERAKGNILERFSAQQFPDLHSELNLSSLELGDSALYFCASSVGEGVFDEQFFGPGTRLTVL.

This rearrangement joins TRBV19 to TRBJ1-3; weak D call: TRBD1 (6 bases). Germline V gene sequence: CDR1 LNHDA, CDR2 SQIVND (reference sequence). The germline V and J ends were trimmed by 5 bases and 1 base, with 12 bases remaining between them. The CDR3 runs to 15 residues. CDR3 in DNA: TGTGCCAGTAGTGAGTTACAGGGATCTGGAAACACCATATATTTT. It encodes CASSELQGSGNTIYF.

The chain carries TRBV27 and TRBJ1-6; 9 bases fit TRBD1. Looked up from germline, CDR1 is MNHEY and CDR2 is SMNVEV (reference sequence). This CDR3 region has 15 residues. After removal of 4 bases from V and 10 bases from J, the junction contained 8 bases not matched to a gene. For the CDR3, the DNA is TGTGCCAGCAGTTCCGGGACAGGGAGGTGGTCACCCCTCCACTTT. It is translated as CASSSGTGRWSPLHF.

This clone occurred a few times. V usage is TRBV18 and J usage is TRBJ1-6, with D possibly matching TRBD1 (6 bases). V lost 5 bases and J 6 bases, leaving 14 bases between the germline ends. CDR1 is KGHSH, CDR2 LQKENI, per germline. The CDR3 contains 15 residues. The CDR3 DNA follows: TGTGCCAGCTCAAACTGGGCAGGGGCTAATTCACCCCTCCACTTT. It yields the protein CASSNWAGANSPLHF.

This rearrangement joins TRBV5-1 to TRBJ1-5; D is uncertain. V shed 4 bases and J shed 0 bases, with 11 bases lying between them. The CDR3 totals 15 residues. Germline assignment: CDR1 SGHRS and CDR2 YFSETQ. The CDR3 loop reads CASSPEHYSNQPQHF. CDR3 nucleotide sequence: TGCGCCAGCAGCCCTGAGCATTATAGCAATCAGCCCCAGCATTTT.

The chain is built from TRBV29-1 and TRBJ2-3; D perhaps matches TRBD1 (6 bases). V was trimmed by 4 bases and J by 4 bases, leaving 12 bases between them. Looked up from germline, CDR1 is SQVTM and CDR2 is ANQGSEA. The CDR3 contains 13 residues. In DNA form, the CDR3 reads TGCAGCGTTGGGGGACACCTTTCAGATACGCAGTATTTT. This encodes CSVGGHLSDTQYF.

Remarks on this clone: Other DNA sequences within the sample encode an identical CDR3. The V gene is TRBV2, the J gene TRBJ2-7, with D possibly matching TRBD2 (5 bases). This CDR3 region has 12 residues. Trimming removed 6 bases at V and 2 bases at J, with 8 bases between. Germline V lookup: CDR1 SNHLY, CDR2 FYNNEI. The CDR3 region has the DNA TGTGCCAGCAGCGCCGGGGCCTACGAGCAGTACTTC. Its translation: CASSAGAYEQYF.

This chain uses TRBV2 with TRBJ1-4; D gene ambiguous. CDR1 and CDR2 from the germline V gene are SNHLY and FYNNEI. This CDR3 region has 15 residues. Trimming took off 4 bases at V and 0 bases at J, with 9 bases between the two ends. The CDR3 reads CASSGTPATNEKLFF. CDR3 sequence (DNA): TGTGCCAGCAGTGGTACCCCCGCAACTAATGAAAAACTGTTTTTT.

The J gene is TRBJ1-4, the V gene TRBV6-1, with a tentative D call TRBD1 (6 bases). Trimming pared 7 bases from V and 8 bases from J, leaving 20 bases between. Germline lookup yields CDR1 MNHNS and CDR2 SASEGT. The CDR3 has 15 amino acids. In DNA form, the CDR3 reads TGTGCCAGCACGCGGGACACTCTAAGAGGGGAAAAACTGTTTTTT. Amino acids: CASTRDTLRGEKLFF.

The chain employs TRBV10-1 and TRBJ2-3, with TRBD2 matching over 9 bases. J gave up 1 base and V 3 bases, and 5 bases lay outside the gene matches. This CDR3 region has 16 residues. The germline V gene has CDR1 WNHNN and CDR2 SYGVQD (reference sequence). DNA for the CDR3: TGCGCCAGCAGTGACGGCGGGAGGGATGGCACAGATACGCAGTATTTT. Amino acid sequence: CASSDGGRDGTDTQYF.

V usage is TRBV11-2 and J usage is TRBJ2-5; 7 bases align to TRBD2. Per germline, CDR1 SGHAT and CDR2 FQNNGV. The CDR3 length is 14 residues. J was trimmed by 2 bases and V by 6 bases; bases with no gene match: 6. The CDR3 reads CASSLQGLQETQYF. The CDR3 bases are TGTGCCAGCAGTCTCCAGGGACTACAAGAGACCCAGTACTTC.

Of note for this clone: This same CDR3 is encoded by further DNA sequences in the sample. The chain combines TRBV5-1 with TRBJ2-3; 9 nucleotides align to TRBD2. There are 15 residues in the CDR3. The junction had 5 bases not matched to a gene; V was cut back by 4 bases and J by 2 bases. Looked up from germline, CDR1 is SGHRS and CDR2 is YFSETQ. CDR3 sequence: CASSPTSGITDTQYF. CDR3 DNA sequence: TGCGCCAGCAGCCCGACTAGCGGCATCACAGATACGCAGTATTTT.

This chain uses TRBV7-4 with TRBJ1-4; 9 nucleotides agree with TRBD1. CDR3 length: 16 residues. Trimming at V came to 6 bases and at J to 0 bases, leaving 5 bases not matched to a gene. Germline values: CDR1 SGHVT, CDR2 SQSDAQ. CDR3 coding DNA: TGTGCCAGCAGTCCCGGGACAGGGCCAACTAATGAAAAACTGTTTTTT. Translated: CASSPGTGPTNEKLFF.

This chain uses TRBV28 with TRBJ2-7; 9 nucleotides match TRBD1. The germline V gene has CDR1 MDHEN and CDR2 SYDVKM. The CDR3 covers 16 residues. Trimming removed 4 bases from V and 8 bases from J; junction bases left unmatched: 15. CDR3 sequence: CASSSPGQGDGFKQYF. The DNA of the CDR3 is TGTGCCAGCAGTTCACCGGGACAGGGAGATGGCTTTAAGCAGTACTTC.

The gene calls are TRBV29-1 and TRBJ2-7, with 11 bases fitting TRBD2. The trim removed 4 bases at V and 2 bases at J, leaving 7 bases unmatched. This CDR3 contains 15 residues. Germline loops: CDR1 SQVTM, CDR2 ANQGSEA. In DNA, the CDR3 is TGCAGCGTTGTGGGGCTAGCGGGAGGTACCTACGAGCAGTACTTC. Its translation is CSVVGLAGGTYEQYF.

The chain combines TRBV10-3 with TRBJ2-5, with D unclear. Trimming shortened V by 5 bases and J by 1 base, and 11 bases separated the two germline ends. CDR1 and CDR2 (germline): ENHRY, SYGVKD. The CDR3 has 14 amino acids. The CDR3 region is CAISNLPGQETQYF. The CDR3, as DNA: TGTGCCATCAGTAACTTGCCTGGCCAAGAGACCCAGTACTTC.

Comment on this clone: A much bigger clone sits one base away, suggesting this may be a read error. This sample also contains other DNA sequences that code for the same CDR3. The rearrangement links TRBV11-2 to TRBJ1-2; D uncertain. Trimming took 5 bases from V and 11 from J, leaving 18 bases between them. The V gene's germline CDR1 is SGHAT and CDR2 FQNNGV. The length of the CDR3 is 13 residues. For the CDR3, the DNA is TGTGCCAGCAGCGTGCGGGCCCTCTTGGGTTACACCTTC. This encodes CASSVRALLGYTF.

This chain joins TRBV21-1 and TRBJ2-7; the D call in the table, TRBD2, was not verified against the DNA. TRBV21-1 is listed as a pseudogene. The CDR3 covers 14 residues. In DNA, the CDR3 is TGTGCCAGCAGCAAAGCGCGGGGAAGGAACGAGCAGTACTTC. Encoded protein: CASSKARGRNEQYF.

The chain employs TRBV7-3 and TRBJ2-3, with TRBD2 matching 8 bases. Germline loops: CDR1 SGHTA, CDR2 FQGTGA. This CDR3 is built from 18 residues. V shed 4 bases, J shed 11 bases, and the junction held 23 bases outside the gene matches. CDR3 residues: CASSSRKGAGGTSQLQYF. The CDR3, as DNA: TGTGCCAGCAGCTCTCGAAAGGGTGCGGGGGGCACCTCCCAATTGCAGTATTTT.

The J gene is TRBJ2-7, the V gene TRBV5-3; no reliable D call. TRBV5-3 is noted as an ORF with a role that remains uncertain. The CDR3 spans 12 residues. V lost 0 bases and J lost 6, with 7 bases in between. The CDR3 DNA reads TGTGCCAGAAGCTTGGGTCAAGGCGAGCAGTACTTC. Translated: CARSLGQGEQYF.

The rearrangement joins TRBV28 to TRBJ1-6, with 7 bases lining up with TRBD1. V lost 5 bases and J lost 0; bases outside the gene matches: 16. This CDR3 is built from 20 residues. Germline V CDR1 and CDR2: MDHEN, SYDVKM. The CDR3 nucleotides are TGTGCCAGCAGTCCCAGGGGGGGTTCTTTTTCTAGCTCCTATAATTCACCCCTCCACTTT. This encodes CASSPRGGSFSSSYNSPLHF.

The rearrangement links TRBV6-1 to TRBJ2-6, with 10 positions matching TRBD1. CDR3 length: 15 residues. Trimming at V came to 11 bases and at J to 1 base, leaving 5 bases not matched to a gene. Germline CDR1 is MNHNS and CDR2 is SASEGT. CDR3 DNA: TGTGCCGGTCGGACAGGGGGGTCTGGGGCCAACGTCCTGACTTTC. It yields the protein CAGRTGGSGANVLTF.

The rearrangement uses TRBV2 and TRBJ1-5; a weak D match, TRBD1 (5 bases). Germline CDR1 reads SNHLY; CDR2 reads FYNNEI. The CDR3 spans 14 residues. Deletions cut 2 bases from V and 5 bases from J, with 10 bases between. The chain's CDR3 is CASSEQGGDQPQHF. The CDR3, as DNA: TGTGCCAGCAGTGAACAGGGAGGGGATCAGCCCCAGCATTTT.